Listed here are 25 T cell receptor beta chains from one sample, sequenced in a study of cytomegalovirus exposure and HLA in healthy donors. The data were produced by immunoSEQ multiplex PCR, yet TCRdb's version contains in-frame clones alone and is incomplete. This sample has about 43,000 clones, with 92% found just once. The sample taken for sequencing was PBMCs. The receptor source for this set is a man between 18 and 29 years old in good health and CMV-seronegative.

CDR3 bases: TGTGCCAGCAGTCTCAGCGGGACGTATTCCTACGAGCAGTACTTC. Translation gives CASSLSGTYSYEQYF. The J gene is TRBJ2-7, the V gene TRBV6-6, with 7 bases identical to TRBD2. Germline CDR1 MNHNY, CDR2 SVGAGI (reference sequence). The CDR3 has 15 residues. V shed 5 bases and J 1 base; nucleotides not matched to a gene: 8.

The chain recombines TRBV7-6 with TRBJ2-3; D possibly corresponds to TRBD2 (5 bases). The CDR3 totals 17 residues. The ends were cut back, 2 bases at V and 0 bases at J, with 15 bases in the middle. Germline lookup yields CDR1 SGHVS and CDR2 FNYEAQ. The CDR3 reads CASSLSKEDGSTDTQYF. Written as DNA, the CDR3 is TGTGCCAGCAGCTTATCGAAGGAGGACGGAAGCACAGATACGCAGTATTTT.

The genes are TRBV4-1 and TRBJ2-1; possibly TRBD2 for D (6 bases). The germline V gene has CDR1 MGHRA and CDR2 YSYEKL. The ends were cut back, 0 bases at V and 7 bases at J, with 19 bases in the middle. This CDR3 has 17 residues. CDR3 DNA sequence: TGCGCCAGCAGCCAAGAAGGACGAGGACTACCGGCTAATGAGCAGTTCTTC. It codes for CASSQEGRGLPANEQFF.

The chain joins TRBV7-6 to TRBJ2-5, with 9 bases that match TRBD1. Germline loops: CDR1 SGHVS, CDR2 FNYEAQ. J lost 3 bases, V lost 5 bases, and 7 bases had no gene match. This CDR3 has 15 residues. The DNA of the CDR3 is TGTGCCAGCAGCCGTAACAGGGGGCGCGAAGAGACCCAGTACTTC. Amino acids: CASSRNRGREETQYF.

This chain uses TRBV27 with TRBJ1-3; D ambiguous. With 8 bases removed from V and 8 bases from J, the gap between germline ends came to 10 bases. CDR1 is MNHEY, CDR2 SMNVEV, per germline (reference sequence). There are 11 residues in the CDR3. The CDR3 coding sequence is TGTGCCAGCCAACGCGGAGACACCATATATTTT. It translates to CASQRGDTIYF.

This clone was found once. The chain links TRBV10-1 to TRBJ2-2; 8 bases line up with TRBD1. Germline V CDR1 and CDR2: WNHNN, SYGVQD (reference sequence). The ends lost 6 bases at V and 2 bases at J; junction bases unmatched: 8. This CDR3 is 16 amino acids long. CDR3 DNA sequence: TGCGCCAGCAGATCTCCGGGACAGGACAACACCGGGGAGCTGTTTTTT. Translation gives CASRSPGQDNTGELFF.

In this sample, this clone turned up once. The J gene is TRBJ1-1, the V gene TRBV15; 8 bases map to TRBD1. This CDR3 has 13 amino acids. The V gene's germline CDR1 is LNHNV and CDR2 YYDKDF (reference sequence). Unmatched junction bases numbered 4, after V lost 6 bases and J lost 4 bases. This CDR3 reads CATSSTGGTEAFF. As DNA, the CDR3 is TGTGCCACCAGTAGCACAGGGGGCACTGAAGCTTTCTTT.

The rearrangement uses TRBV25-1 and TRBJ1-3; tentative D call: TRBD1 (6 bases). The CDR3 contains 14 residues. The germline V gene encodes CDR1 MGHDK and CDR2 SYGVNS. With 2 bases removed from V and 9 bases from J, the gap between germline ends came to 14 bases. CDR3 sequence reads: CASSERTDVGTIYF. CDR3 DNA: TGTGCCAGCAGTGAAAGGACAGACGTAGGCACCATATATTTT.

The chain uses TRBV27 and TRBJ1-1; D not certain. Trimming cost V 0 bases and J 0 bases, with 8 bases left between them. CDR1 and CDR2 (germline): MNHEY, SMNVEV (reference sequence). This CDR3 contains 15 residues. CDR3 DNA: TGTGCCAGCAGTTTATCGGCCGTAATGAACACTGAAGCTTTCTTT. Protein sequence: CASSLSAVMNTEAFF.

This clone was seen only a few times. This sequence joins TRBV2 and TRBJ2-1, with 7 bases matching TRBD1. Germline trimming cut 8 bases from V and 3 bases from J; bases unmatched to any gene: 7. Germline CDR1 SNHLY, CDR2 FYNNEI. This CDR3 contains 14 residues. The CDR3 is CASFTTGSYNEQFF. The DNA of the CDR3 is TGTGCCAGCTTCACGACAGGGAGCTACAATGAGCAGTTCTTC.

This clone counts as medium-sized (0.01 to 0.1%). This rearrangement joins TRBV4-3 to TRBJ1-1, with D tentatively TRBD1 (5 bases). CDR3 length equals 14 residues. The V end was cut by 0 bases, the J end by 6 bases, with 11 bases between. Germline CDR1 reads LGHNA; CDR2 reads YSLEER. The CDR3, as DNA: TGCGCCAGCAGCCAAGACGGGGCGGGGTCTGAAGCTTTCTTT. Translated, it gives CASSQDGAGSEAFF.

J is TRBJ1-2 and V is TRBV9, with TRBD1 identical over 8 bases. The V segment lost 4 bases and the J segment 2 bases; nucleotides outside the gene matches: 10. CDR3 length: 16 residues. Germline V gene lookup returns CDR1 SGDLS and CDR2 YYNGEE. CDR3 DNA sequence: TGTGCCAGCAGCCACAGCGGACAGGGAGTAAACTATGGCTACACCTTC. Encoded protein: CASSHSGQGVNYGYTF. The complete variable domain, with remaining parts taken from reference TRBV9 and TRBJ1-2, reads DSGVTQTPKHLITATGQRVTLRCSPRSGDLSVYWYQQSLDQGLQFLIQYYNGEERAKGNILERFSAQQFPDLHSELNLSSLELGDSALYFCASSHSGQGVNYGYTFGSGTRLTVV.

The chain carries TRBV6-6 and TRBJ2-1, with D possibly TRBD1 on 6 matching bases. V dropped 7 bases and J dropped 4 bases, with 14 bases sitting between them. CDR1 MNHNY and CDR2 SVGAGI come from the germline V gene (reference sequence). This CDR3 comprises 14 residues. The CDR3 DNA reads TGTGCCAGCAACCGAGGACAGAATTACAATGAGCAGTTCTTC. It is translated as CASNRGQNYNEQFF.

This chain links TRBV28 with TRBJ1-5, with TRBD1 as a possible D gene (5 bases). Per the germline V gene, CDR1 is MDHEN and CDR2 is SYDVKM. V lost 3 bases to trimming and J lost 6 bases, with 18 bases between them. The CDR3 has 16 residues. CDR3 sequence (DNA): TGTGCCAGCAGTTTGACGGGGGGGGATTTGATTCAGCCCCAGCATTTT. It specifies CASSLTGGDLIQPQHF.

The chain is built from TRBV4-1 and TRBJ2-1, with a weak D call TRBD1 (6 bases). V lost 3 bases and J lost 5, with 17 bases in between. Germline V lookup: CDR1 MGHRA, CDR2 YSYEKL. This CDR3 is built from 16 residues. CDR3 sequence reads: CASSHPGTGLDNEQFF. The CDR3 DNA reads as TGCGCCAGCAGCCACCCCGGCACAGGGTTGGACAATGAGCAGTTCTTC.

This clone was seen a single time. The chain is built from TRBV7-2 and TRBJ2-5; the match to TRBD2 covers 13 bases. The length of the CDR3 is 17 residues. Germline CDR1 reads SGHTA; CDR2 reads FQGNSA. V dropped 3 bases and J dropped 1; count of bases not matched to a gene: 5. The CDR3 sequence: CASSFLGTSGVQETQYF. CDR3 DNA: TGTGCCAGCAGCTTTCTCGGGACTAGCGGGGTCCAAGAGACCCAGTACTTC.

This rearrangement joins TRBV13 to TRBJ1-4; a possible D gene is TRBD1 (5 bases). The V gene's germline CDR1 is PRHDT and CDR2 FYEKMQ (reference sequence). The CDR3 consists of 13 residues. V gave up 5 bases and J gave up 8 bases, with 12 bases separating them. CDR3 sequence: CASSRDRGEKLFF. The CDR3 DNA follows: TGTGCCAGCAGCCGAGATCGGGGGGAAAAACTGTTTTTT.

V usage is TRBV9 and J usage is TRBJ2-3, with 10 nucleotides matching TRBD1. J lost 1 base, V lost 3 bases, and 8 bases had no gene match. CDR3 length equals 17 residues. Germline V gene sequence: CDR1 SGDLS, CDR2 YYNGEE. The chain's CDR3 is CASSDGSTGGRTDTQYF. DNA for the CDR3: TGTGCCAGCAGCGACGGTTCGACAGGGGGCCGCACAGATACGCAGTATTTT.

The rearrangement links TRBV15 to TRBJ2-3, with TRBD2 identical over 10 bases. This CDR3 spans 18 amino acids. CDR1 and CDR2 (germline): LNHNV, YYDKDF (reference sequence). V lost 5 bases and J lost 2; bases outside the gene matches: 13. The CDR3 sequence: CATSGGWASGGPTDTQYF. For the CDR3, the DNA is TGTGCCACCAGCGGAGGGTGGGCTAGCGGGGGTCCCACAGATACGCAGTATTTT.

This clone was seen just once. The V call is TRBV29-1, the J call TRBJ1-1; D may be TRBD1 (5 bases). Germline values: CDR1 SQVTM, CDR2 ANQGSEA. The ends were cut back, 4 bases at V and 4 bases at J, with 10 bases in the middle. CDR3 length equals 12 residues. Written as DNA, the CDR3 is TGCAGCGTTGGCGGGGGAGGCACTGAAGCTTTCTTT. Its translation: CSVGGGGTEAFF.

CDR3 DNA: TGCGCCAGCAGTCAATATTCCGGGGAAGCTTTCTTT. As protein: CASSQYSGEAFF. The chain uses TRBV23-1 and TRBJ1-1; D not resolved. TRBV23-1 is an ORF for which the function is uncertain. The CDR3 extends over 12 amino acids. V dropped 1 base and J dropped 8 bases, with 8 bases sitting between them.

CDR3 loop: CASSPRTGENSPLHF. The CDR3, as DNA: TGTGCCAGCAGCCCGCGGACAGGGGAGAATTCACCCCTCCACTTT. This rearrangement joins TRBV7-2 to TRBJ1-6; 9 bases are shared with TRBD1. The J segment lost 7 bases and the V segment lost 5 bases, leaving 6 bases of the junction unmatched. CDR3 length: 15 amino acids. Germline CDR1 SGHTA, CDR2 FQGNSA.

The CDR3 sequence is CASGGQLDSPLHF. The CDR3 region has the DNA TGTGCCAGCGGGGGACAGCTAGATTCACCCCTCCACTTT. V usage is TRBV7-9 and J usage is TRBJ1-6, with TRBD1 matching over 7 bases. Germline lookup yields CDR1 SEHNR and CDR2 FQNEAQ (reference sequence). CDR3 size: 13 residues. J lost 8 bases, V lost 8 bases, and 6 bases had no gene match.

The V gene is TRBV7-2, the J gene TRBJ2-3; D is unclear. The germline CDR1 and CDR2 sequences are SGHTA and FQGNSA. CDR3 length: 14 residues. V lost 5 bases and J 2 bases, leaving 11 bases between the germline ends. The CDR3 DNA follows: TGTGCCAGCAGCCCCCCGGTCTTCACAGATACGCAGTATTTT. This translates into CASSPPVFTDTQYF. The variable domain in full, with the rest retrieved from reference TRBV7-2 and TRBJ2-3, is GAGVSQSPSNKVTEKGKDVELRCDPISGHTALYWYRQSLGQGLEFLIYFQGNSAPDKSGLPSDRFSAERTGGSVSTLTIQRTQQEDSAVYLCASSPPVFTDTQYFGPGTRLTVL.

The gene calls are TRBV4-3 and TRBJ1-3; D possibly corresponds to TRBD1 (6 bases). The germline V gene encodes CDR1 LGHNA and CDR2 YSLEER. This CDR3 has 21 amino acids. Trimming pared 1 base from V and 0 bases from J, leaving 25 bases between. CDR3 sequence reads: CASSQVVVAGVSVPSGNTIYF. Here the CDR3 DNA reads TGCGCCAGCAGCCAAGTAGTTGTGGCAGGGGTTTCGGTCCCCTCTGGAAACACCATATATTTT.